This T cell receptor (beta chain) was captured in a study of radiotherapy plus CTLA-4 blockade in lung cancer. V lost 5 bases and J lost 0, with 7 bases in between. Germline V gene sequence: CDR1 LNHDA, CDR2 SQIVND (reference sequence). This CDR3 contains 13 residues. On this clone itself: Its target is not known.

Here immunoSEQ multiplex PCR was the method, and the copy in TCRdb shows in-frame clones only, minus some. The table includes around 38,000 clones, just over 85% detected once. Points from the study as a whole: In blood, after radiotherapy plus ipilimumab, tumor-derived TCR clones expanded.

The origin of this receptor is a human donor with non-small cell lung cancer whose response to radiotherapy plus ipilimumab could not be evaluated. The chain recombines TRBV19 with TRBJ1-1; D remains unclear. Here the sequenced sample was peripheral blood, taken from a patient treated with radiotherapy plus ipilimumab. The CDR3 region is CASSRGLNTEAFF. The CDR3, as DNA: TGTGCCAGTAGTCGAGGATTGAACACTGAAGCTTTCTTT.